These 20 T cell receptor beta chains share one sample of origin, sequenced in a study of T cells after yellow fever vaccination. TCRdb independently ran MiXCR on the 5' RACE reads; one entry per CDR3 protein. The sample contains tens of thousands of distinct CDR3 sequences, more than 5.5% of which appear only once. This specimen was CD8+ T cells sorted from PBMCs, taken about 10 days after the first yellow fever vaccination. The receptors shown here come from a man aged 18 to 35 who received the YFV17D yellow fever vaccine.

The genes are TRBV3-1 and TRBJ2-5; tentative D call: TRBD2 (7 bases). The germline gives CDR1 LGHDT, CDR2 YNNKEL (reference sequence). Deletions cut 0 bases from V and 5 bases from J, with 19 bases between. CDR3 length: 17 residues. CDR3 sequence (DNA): TGTGCCAGCAGCCAAGAGGGACAAGGCCCCGGGGGGGAGACCCAGTACTTC. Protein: CASSQEGQGPGGETQYF.

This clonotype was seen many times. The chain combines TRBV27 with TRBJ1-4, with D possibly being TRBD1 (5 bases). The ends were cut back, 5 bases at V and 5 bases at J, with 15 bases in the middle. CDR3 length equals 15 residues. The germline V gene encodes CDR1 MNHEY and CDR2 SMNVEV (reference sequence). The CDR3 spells CASSPGRVNNEKLFF. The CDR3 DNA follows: TGTGCCAGCAGTCCGGGACGGGTCAACAATGAAAAACTGTTTTTT.

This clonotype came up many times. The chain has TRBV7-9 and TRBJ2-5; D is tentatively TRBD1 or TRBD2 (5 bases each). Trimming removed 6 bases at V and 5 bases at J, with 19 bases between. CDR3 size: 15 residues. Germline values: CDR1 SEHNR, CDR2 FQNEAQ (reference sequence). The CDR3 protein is CASRPTDTGRETQYF. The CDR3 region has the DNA TGTGCCAGCAGACCAACGGACACGGGGCGGGAGACCCAGTACTTC.

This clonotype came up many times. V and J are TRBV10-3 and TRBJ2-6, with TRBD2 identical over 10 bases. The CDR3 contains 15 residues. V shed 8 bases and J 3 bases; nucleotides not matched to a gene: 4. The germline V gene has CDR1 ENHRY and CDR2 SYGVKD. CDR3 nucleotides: TGTGCCATCCTAGCGGGGGACGGTGGGGCCAACGTCCTGACTTTC. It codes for CAILAGDGGANVLTF.

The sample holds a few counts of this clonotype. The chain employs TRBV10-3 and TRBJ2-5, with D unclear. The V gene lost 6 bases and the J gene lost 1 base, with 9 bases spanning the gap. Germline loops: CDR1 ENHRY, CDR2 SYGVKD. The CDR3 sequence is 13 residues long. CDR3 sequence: CAIRAPAQETQYF. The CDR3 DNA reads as TGTGCCATCAGGGCGCCAGCCCAAGAGACCCAGTACTTC.

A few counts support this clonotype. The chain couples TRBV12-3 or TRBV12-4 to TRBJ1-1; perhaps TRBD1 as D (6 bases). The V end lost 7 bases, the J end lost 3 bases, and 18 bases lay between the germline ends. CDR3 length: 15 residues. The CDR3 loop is CASTGALGVYTEAFF. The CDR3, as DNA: TGTGCCAGCACAGGGGCATTGGGGGTGTACACTGAAGCTTTCTTT.

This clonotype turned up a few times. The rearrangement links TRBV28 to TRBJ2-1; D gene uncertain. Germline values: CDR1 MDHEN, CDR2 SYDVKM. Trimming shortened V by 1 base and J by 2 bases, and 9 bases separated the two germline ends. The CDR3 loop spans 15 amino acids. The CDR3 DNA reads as TGTGCCAGCAGTTTATACTCCTCAGCCTACAATGAGCAGTTCTTC. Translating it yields CASSLYSSAYNEQFF.

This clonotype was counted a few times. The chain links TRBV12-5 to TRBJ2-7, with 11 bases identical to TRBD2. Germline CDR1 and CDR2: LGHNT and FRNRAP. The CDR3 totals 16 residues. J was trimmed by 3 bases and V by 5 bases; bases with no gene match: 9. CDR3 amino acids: CASGRPTSGGHYEQYV. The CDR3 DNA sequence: TGTGCTAGTGGTCGGCCCACTAGCGGGGGCCACTACGAGCAGTACGTC.

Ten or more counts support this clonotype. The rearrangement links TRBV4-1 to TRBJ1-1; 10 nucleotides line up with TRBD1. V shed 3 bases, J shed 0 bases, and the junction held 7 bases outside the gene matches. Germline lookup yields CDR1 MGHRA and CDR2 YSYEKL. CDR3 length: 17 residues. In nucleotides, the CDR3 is TGCGCCAGCAGCCACCCTCGACAGGGGGCCATGAACACTGAAGCTTTCTTT. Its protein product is CASSHPRQGAMNTEAFF.

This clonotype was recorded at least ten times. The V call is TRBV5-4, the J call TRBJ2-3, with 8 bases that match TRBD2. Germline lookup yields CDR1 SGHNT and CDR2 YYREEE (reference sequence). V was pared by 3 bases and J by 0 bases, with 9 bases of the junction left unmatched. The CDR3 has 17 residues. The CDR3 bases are TGTGCCAGCAGCTGGGTAGCGGGGTCCGGAAGCACAGATACGCAGTATTTT. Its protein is CASSWVAGSGSTDTQYF.

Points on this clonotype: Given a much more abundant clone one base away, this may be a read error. The DNA for the CDR3 is TGTACCAGCAGATCGGACAGCCGGCCCCACGTCCTGACTTTC. This translates into CTSRSDSRPHVLTF. V and J are TRBV2 and TRBJ2-6, with D possibly being TRBD1 (6 bases). The CDR3 spans 14 residues. The V gene's germline CDR1 is SNHLY and CDR2 FYNNEI. The full variable domain, in which reference TRBV2 and TRBJ2-6 provide the parts outside the CDR3, is EPEVTQTPSHQVTQMGQEVILRCVPISNHLYFYWYRQILGQKVEFLVSFYNNEISEKSEIFDDQFSVERPDGSNFTLKIRSTKLEDSAMYFCTSRSDSRPHVLTFGAGSRLTVL.

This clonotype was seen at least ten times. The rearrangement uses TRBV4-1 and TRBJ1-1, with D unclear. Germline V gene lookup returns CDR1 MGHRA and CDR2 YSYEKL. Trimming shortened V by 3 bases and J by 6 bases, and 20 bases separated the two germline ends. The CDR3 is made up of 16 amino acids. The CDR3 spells CASSQMTGPPKPEAFF. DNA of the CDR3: TGCGCCAGCAGCCAGATGACCGGGCCCCCCAAACCTGAAGCTTTCTTT.

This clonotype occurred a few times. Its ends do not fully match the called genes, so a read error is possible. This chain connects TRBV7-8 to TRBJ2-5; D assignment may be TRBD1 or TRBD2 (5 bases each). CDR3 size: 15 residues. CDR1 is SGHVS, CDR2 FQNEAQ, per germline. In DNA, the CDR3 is TGTGCCAGCACCTTAGGGACCGGCCAGACGGAGACCCAGTACTTC. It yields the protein CASTLGTGQTETQYF. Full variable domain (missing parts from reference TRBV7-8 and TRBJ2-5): GAGVSQSPRYKVAKRGQDVALRCDPISGHVSLFWYQQALGQGPEFLTYFQNEAQLDKSGLPSDRFFAERPEGSVSTLKIQRTQQEDSAVYLCASTLGTGQTETQYFGPGTRLLVL.

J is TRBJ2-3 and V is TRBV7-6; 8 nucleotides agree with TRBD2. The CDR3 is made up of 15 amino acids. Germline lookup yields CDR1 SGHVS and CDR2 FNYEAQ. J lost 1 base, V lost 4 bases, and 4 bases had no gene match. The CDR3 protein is CASSYGGGGTDTQYF. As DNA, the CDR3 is TGTGCCAGCAGCTACGGGGGGGGGGGCACAGATACGCAGTATTTT.

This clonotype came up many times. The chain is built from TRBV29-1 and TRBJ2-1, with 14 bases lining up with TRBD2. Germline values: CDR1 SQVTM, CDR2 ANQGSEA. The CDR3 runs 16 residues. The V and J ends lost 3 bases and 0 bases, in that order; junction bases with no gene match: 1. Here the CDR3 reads CSVDGTSGSSYNEQFF. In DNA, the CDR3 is TGCAGCGTTGATGGGACTAGCGGGAGCTCCTACAATGAGCAGTTCTTC.

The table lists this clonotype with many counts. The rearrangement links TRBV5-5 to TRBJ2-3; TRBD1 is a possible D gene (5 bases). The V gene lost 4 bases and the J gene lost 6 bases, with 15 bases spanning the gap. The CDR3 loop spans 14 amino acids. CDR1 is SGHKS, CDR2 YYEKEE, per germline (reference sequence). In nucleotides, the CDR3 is TGTGCCAGCAGCCCAGGGTCCAGTATTGATACGCAGTATTTT. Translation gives CASSPGSSIDTQYF.

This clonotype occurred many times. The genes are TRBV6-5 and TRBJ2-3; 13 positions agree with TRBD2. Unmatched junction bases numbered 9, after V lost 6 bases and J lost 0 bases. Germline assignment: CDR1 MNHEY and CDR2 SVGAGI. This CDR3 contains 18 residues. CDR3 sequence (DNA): TGTGCCAGCAGCTTAGGGGGACTAGCGGGGTTTAGCACAGATACGCAGTATTTT. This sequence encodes CASSLGGLAGFSTDTQYF.

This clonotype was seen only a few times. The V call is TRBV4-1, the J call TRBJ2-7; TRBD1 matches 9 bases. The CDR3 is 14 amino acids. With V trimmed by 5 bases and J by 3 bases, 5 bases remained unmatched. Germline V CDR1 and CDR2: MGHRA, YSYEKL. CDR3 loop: CASSTKTGGYEQYF. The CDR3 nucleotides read TGCGCCAGCAGCACCAAGACAGGGGGCTACGAGCAGTACTTC.

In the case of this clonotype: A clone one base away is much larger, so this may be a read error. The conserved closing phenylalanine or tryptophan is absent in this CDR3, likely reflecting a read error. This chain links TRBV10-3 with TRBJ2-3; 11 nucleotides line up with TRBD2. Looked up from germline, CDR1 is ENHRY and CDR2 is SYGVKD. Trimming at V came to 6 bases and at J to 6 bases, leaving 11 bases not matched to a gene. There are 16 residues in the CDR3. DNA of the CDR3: TGTGCCATCAGCGGTTATAGCGGGGGGGCCTCTGATACGCAGTATTAT. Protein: CAISGYSGGASDTQYY.

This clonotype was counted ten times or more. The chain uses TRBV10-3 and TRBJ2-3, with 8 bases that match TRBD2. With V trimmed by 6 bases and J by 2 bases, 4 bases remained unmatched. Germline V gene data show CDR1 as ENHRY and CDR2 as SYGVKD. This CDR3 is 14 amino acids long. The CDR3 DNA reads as TGTGCCATCAGCGGACTAGCTGACACAGATACGCAGTATTTT. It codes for CAISGLADTDTQYF.